This T cell receptor (beta chain) comes out of a study of post-analysis software for immune sequencing data. Overall study findings and caveats: In patients, TRBV5-6, TRBV5-1 and TRBV20-1 belonged to 4 or 5 TRBV segments found more frequently than in controls. Normalized Chao1 diversity was significantly lower in multiple sclerosis patients than in controls.

As to this clonotype: Its antigen remains unidentified.

Included in the TCR beta cDNA libraries were unique molecular identifiers. T cells, roughly 0.9 to 11 million of them, yielded some 510,000 cDNA molecules. In TCRdb, the PCR reads were re-called with MiXCR into one record per CDR3 protein. The table includes 800,000 to 950,000 distinct CDR3 sequences, around 50% detected once. Trimming removed 0 bases at V and 3 bases at J, with 12 bases between. This CDR3 region has 15 residues. Germline values: CDR1 SGDLS, CDR2 YYNGEE. The chain employs TRBV9 and TRBJ1-1; D unresolved. Sequences were obtained from blood. This TCR was sampled from a girl between 5 and 17 years old with multiple sclerosis. CDR3 DNA: TGTGCCAGCAGCGTAGGTGCACCCGGGGACACTGAAGCTTTCTTT. Translated, it gives CASSVGAPGDTEAFF.